This TCR beta chain was sequenced for a study of tumor-infiltrating lymphocytes in primary liver carcinoma. CDR1 SGHAT and CDR2 FQNNGV come from the germline V gene. The CDR3 spans 16 residues. The V end lost 1 base, the J end lost 2 bases, and 12 bases lay between the germline ends. Blood RNA was derived from unsorted whole blood, and germline DNA was extracted too. This clonotype was detected ten times or more. Synthesis of TCR beta cDNA was carried out from approximately 0.55 ug total RNA with a constant-region primer. A slightly modified ARM-PCR protocol with three nested multiplex PCR rounds produced these TCR beta libraries. The first two PCR rounds, roughly 9 cycles each, used TRBV1-TRBV30 forward primers and a C-beta reverse primer. One entry per CDR3 protein, called by TCRdb with MiXCR from the multiplex PCR reads. The sample consists of more than 150,000 distinct CDR3 sequences, approximately 60% of them appearing once.

This sequence joins TRBV11-2 and TRBJ1-3; perhaps TRBD1 as D (5 bases). The sequenced material came from peripheral blood. This sequence originates from a man aged 35 to 55 with primary liver carcinoma and hepatitis B virus infection. The CDR3 loop is CASSLGQPGPGNTIYF. The CDR3 nucleotides are TGTGCCAGCAGCTTAGGACAGCCCGGTCCTGGAAACACCATATATTTT.